These 16 T cell receptor beta chains were all obtained from the same sample, sequenced in a study of T cell responses to AZD1222 COVID-19 vaccine. Clones were sequenced by immunoSEQ multiplex PCR, and TCRdb holds only the in-frame ones, with some missing. The sample lists about 120,000 clones, about 89% occurring once. The starting material was peripheral blood, obtained on day 0 of AZD1222 vaccination. The receptors come from an adult in good health.

The chain is built from TRBV25-1 and TRBJ1-6; D unresolved. Germline lookup yields CDR1 MGHDK and CDR2 SYGVNS. Deletions cut 4 bases from V and 8 bases from J, with 9 bases between. The CDR3 runs to 13 residues. The CDR3 loop is CASSGYSDSPLHF. In DNA, the CDR3 is TGTGCCAGCAGTGGGTACAGTGATTCACCCCTCCACTTT.

The rearrangement links TRBV9 to TRBJ2-6; D might be TRBD2 (5 bases). Germline loops: CDR1 SGDLS, CDR2 YYNGEE. V dropped 4 bases and J dropped 2 bases, with 13 bases sitting between them. This CDR3 has 16 residues. The CDR3 DNA sequence: TGTGCCAGCAGCCCTCGTCGGGGAGCTGGGGCCAACGTCCTGACTTTC. This codes for CASSPRRGAGANVLTF.

This sequence joins TRBV6-5 and TRBJ1-5; perhaps TRBD1 as D (5 bases). CDR3 size: 15 residues. The germline V gene encodes CDR1 MNHEY and CDR2 SVGAGI. V was pared by 0 bases and J by 7 bases, with 13 bases between. In DNA form, the CDR3 reads TGTGCCAGCAGTTACTCGAGGGGCTATGGCCAGCCCCAGCATTTT. This gives the protein CASSYSRGYGQPQHF.

CDR3 protein: CASSEYGTSGKIEQFF. The CDR3 region has the DNA TGTGCCAGCAGTGAATACGGGACTAGCGGGAAAATTGAGCAGTTCTTC. V is TRBV6-1 and J is TRBJ2-1; 13 nucleotides line up with TRBD2. This CDR3 spans 16 amino acids. Unmatched junction bases numbered 7, after V lost 2 bases and J lost 9 bases. Germline CDR1 MNHNS, CDR2 SASEGT.

The chain recombines TRBV6-2 or TRBV6-3 with TRBJ1-5, with D possibly TRBD1 on 5 matching bases. The CDR3 spans 14 residues. Deletions cut 2 bases from V and 7 bases from J, with 12 bases between. Germline assignment: CDR1 MNHEY and CDR2 SVGEGT. CDR3 in DNA: TGTGCCAGCAGTTACAGTCCGGGGGTGCAGCCCCAGCATTTT. Amino acid sequence: CASSYSPGVQPQHF.

Concerning this clone itself: Sequence at one end of the junction differs from germline and may be a read error. The sample has other DNA sequences that encode this CDR3 too. This chain uses TRBV7-2 with TRBJ2-7; 7 bases are a match to TRBD1. Germline lookup yields CDR1 SGHTA and CDR2 FQGNSA. This CDR3 has 15 amino acids. CDR3: CASSLGIGGSYEQYF. The CDR3 nucleotides read TGTGCCAGCAGTTTAGGCATAGGGGGCTCATACGAGCAGTACTTC.

The chain uses TRBV27 and TRBJ1-2; 9 bases line up with TRBD1. The CDR3 contains 17 residues. Trimming cost V 4 bases and J 2 bases; bases outside gene matches: 11. Germline-derived CDR1 and CDR2 are MNHEY and SMNVEV (reference sequence). In nucleotides, the CDR3 is TGTGCCAGCAGTTCAATAATGCCCGGGACAGGGAACTATGGCTACACCTTC. This sequence encodes CASSSIMPGTGNYGYTF.

The gene calls are TRBV24-1 and TRBJ2-1; possibly TRBD1 for D (5 bases). V lost 1 base and J 2 bases, leaving 11 bases between the germline ends. CDR1 and CDR2 (germline): KGHDR, SFDVKD. The CDR3 has 16 amino acids. The chain's CDR3 is CATSDFRAGTYNEQFF. The CDR3 bases are TGTGCCACCAGTGATTTCAGGGCAGGGACCTACAATGAGCAGTTCTTC.

This sequence joins TRBV9 and TRBJ1-3; D possibly corresponds to TRBD1 (5 bases). V lost 0 bases to trimming and J lost 8 bases, with 9 bases between them. Germline loops: CDR1 SGDLS, CDR2 YYNGEE. The CDR3 sequence is 13 residues long. CDR3 protein: CASSVGGGDTIYF. The DNA of the CDR3 is TGTGCCAGCAGCGTAGGCGGGGGGGACACCATATATTTT. Based on the CDR3 plus reference TRBV9 and TRBJ1-3, the full variable domain is DSGVTQTPKHLITATGQRVTLRCSPRSGDLSVYWYQQSLDQGLQFLIQYYNGEERAKGNILERFSAQQFPDLHSELNLSSLELGDSALYFCASSVGGGDTIYFGEGSWLTVV.

This sequence joins TRBV7-8 and TRBJ1-3; D not certain. V was shortened by 1 base and J by 2 bases, with 15 bases between the two germline ends. In germline, CDR1 is SGHVS, CDR2 FQNEAQ. The CDR3 length is 17 residues. The CDR3 loop reads CASSLVPPGYTGNTIYF. In DNA, the CDR3 is TGTGCCAGCAGCTTAGTTCCCCCGGGGTACACTGGAAACACCATATATTTT.

The chain is built from TRBV27 and TRBJ2-5; 7 bases align to TRBD2. The germline V gene encodes CDR1 MNHEY and CDR2 SMNVEV (reference sequence). This CDR3 has 14 residues. Trimming took 3 bases from V and 5 from J; bases not matched to a gene: 6. The CDR3 DNA is TGTGCCAGCAGTTTTGGGGGGGTTCGGGAGACCCAGTACTTC. It is translated as CASSFGGVRETQYF.

CDR3 region: CASSLIGDNGELFF. The CDR3, as DNA: TGTGCCAGCAGCTTAATAGGGGATAACGGGGAGCTGTTTTTT. The chain recombines TRBV7-3 with TRBJ2-2, with D possibly being TRBD1 (5 bases). The CDR3 covers 14 residues. V shed 1 base and J shed 7 bases, with 10 bases lying between them. The germline V gene encodes CDR1 SGHTA and CDR2 FQGTGA.

Only a few counts were recorded for this clone. The chain has TRBV6-6 and TRBJ1-5; possibly TRBD1 for D (6 bases). The V gene lost 7 bases and the J gene lost 1 base, with 17 bases spanning the gap. Germline lookup yields CDR1 MNHNY and CDR2 SVGAGI (reference sequence). CDR3 length equals 16 residues. In DNA form, the CDR3 reads TGTGCCAGCAACCCGAGAGGGGGAGGGAGCAATCAGCCCCAGCATTTT. Encoded protein: CASNPRGGGSNQPQHF.

The chain couples TRBV18 to TRBJ2-7, with D possibly called TRBD1 or TRBD2 (5 bases each). The V gene's germline CDR1 is KGHSH and CDR2 LQKENI. The CDR3 spans 14 residues. V shed 1 base and J shed 5 bases, with 12 bases lying between them. The CDR3 sequence is CASSPLGRDHEQYF. In DNA, the CDR3 is TGTGCCAGCTCACCACTGGGCAGGGACCACGAGCAGTACTTC.

The V gene is TRBV6-5, the J gene TRBJ2-2; 8 bases match TRBD1. V shed 6 bases and J 5 bases; nucleotides not matched to a gene: 8. CDR1 and CDR2 from the germline V gene are MNHEY and SVGAGI. CDR3 length: 15 amino acids. The CDR3 loop reads CASSPDRGSTGELFF. CDR3 bases: TGTGCCAGCAGCCCCGACAGGGGTAGTACCGGGGAGCTGTTTTTT.

The CDR3 region is CASSAAGGHLTDTQYF. As DNA, the CDR3 is TGTGCCAGCAGCGCAGCGGGGGGGCACCTCACAGATACGCAGTATTTT. This chain joins TRBV7-2 and TRBJ2-3; 10 bases map to TRBD2. The germline V gene has CDR1 SGHTA and CDR2 FQGNSA. J lost 2 bases, V lost 5 bases, and 7 bases had no gene match. The CDR3 contains 16 residues.